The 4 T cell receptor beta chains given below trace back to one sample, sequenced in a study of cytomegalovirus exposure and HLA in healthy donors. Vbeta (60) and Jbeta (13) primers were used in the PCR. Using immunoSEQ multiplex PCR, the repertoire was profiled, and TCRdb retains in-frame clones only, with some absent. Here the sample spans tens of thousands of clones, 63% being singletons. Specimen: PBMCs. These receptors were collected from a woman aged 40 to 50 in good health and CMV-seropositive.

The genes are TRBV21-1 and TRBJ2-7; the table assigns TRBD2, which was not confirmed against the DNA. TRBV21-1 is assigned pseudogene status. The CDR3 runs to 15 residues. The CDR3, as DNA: TGTGCCAGCAGCAAACGGCCCCAGGAGGGGTACGAGCAGTACTTC. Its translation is CASSKRPQEGYEQYF.

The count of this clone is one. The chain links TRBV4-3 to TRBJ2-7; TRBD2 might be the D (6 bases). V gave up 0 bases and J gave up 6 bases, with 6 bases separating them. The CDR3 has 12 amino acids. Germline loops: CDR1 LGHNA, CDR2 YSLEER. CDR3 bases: TGCGCCAGCAGCCAAGAGGAGGGCGAGCAGTACTTC. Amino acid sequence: CASSQEEGEQYF.

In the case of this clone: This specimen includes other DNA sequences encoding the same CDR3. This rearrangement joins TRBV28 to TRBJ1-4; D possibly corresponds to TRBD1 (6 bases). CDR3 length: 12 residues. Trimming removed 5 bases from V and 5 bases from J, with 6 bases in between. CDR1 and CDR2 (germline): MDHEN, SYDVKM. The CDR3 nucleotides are TGTGCCAGCAGTCAGGGGAATGAAAAACTGTTTTTT. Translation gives CASSQGNEKLFF.

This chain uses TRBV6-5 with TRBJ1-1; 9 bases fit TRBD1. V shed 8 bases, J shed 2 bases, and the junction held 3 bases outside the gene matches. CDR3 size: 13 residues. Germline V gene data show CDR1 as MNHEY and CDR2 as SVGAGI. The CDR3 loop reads CASGQGPNTEAFF. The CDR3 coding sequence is TGTGCCAGCGGACAGGGGCCCAACACTGAAGCTTTCTTT.